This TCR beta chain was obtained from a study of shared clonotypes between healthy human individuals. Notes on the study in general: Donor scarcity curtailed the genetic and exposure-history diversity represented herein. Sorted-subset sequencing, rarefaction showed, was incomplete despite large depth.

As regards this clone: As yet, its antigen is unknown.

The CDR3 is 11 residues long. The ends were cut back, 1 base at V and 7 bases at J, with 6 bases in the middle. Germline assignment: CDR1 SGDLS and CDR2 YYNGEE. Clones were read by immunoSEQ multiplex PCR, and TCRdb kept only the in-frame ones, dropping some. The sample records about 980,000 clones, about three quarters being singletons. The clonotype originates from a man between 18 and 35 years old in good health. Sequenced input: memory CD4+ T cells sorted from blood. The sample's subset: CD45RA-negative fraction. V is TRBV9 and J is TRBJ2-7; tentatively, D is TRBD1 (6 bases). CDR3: CASSVQGEQYF. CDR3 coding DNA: TGTGCCAGCAGCGTACAGGGGGAGCAGTACTTC.